The 3 T cell receptor beta chains listed next were all sequenced from one sample in a study of cytomegalovirus exposure and HLA in healthy donors. A multiplex PCR was run with 60 Vbeta primers and 13 Jbeta primers. Data came from immunoSEQ multiplex PCR; TCRdb stores just in-frame clones and leaves some out. The sample carries around 160,000 clones, roughly 80% recorded once. The sample consisted of PBMCs. These receptors all stem from a woman aged 35 to 49 in good health and CMV-seropositive.

The chain joins TRBV28 to TRBJ1-5; D possibly corresponds to TRBD1 (6 bases). Between the trimmed V and J ends, which lost 4 bases and 1 base, there was a span of 11 bases. Germline V gives CDR1 MDHEN, CDR2 SYDVKM. This CDR3 spans 15 amino acids. CDR3 nucleotides: TGTGCCAGCAGTTCCCCTACAGGGAGCAATCAGCCCCAGCATTTT. Its translation: CASSSPTGSNQPQHF.

V is TRBV5-6 and J is TRBJ1-1, with D perhaps matching TRBD1 (6 bases). The CDR3 consists of 14 residues. Germline CDR1 and CDR2: SGHDT and YYEEEE. The V end was cut by 0 bases, the J end by 13 bases, with 19 bases between. Here the CDR3 reads CASSLGALRGGGFF. In nucleotides, the CDR3 is TGTGCCAGCAGCTTGGGCGCACTCAGGGGCGGGGGTTTCTTT.

The genes are TRBV7-3 and TRBJ1-1, with 9 bases matching TRBD1. The CDR3 has 13 residues. Germline trimming cut 4 bases from V and 8 bases from J; bases unmatched to any gene: 5. From germline, CDR1 is SGHTA and CDR2 FQGTGA. As DNA, the CDR3 is TGTGCCAGCAGCTCGACCGGGACAGGGGAAGCTTTCTTT. Residues: CASSSTGTGEAFF.